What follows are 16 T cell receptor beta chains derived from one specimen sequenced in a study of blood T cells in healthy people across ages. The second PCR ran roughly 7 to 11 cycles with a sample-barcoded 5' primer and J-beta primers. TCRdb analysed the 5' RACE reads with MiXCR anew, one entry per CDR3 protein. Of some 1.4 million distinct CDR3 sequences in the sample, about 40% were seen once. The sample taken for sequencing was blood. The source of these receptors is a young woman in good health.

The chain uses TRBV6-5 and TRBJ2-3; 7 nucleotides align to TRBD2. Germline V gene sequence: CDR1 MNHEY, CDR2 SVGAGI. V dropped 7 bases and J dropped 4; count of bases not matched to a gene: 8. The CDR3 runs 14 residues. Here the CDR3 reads CASMSGAGSDTQYF. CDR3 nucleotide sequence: TGTGCCAGCATGAGCGGGGCGGGATCAGATACGCAGTATTTT.

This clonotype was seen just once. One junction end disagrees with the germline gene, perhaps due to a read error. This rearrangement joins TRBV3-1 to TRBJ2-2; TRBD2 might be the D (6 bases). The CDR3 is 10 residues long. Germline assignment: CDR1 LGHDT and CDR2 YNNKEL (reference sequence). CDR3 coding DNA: TGTGCCAGCAGGGGCGGGAAGCTGTTTTTT. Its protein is CASRGGKLFF.

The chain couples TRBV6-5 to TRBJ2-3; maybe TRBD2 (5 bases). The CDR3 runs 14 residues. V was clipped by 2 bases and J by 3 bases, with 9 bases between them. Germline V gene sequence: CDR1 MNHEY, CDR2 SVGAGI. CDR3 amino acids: CASSYARGTDTQYF. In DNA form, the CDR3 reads TGTGCCAGCAGTTACGCTCGGGGAACAGATACGCAGTATTTT.

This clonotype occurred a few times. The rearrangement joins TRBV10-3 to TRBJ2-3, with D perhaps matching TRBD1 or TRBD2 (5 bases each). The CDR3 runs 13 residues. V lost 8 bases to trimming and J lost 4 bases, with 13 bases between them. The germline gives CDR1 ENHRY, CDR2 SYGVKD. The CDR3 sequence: CAIGQGEADTQYF. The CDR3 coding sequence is TGTGCCATCGGGCAGGGAGAGGCAGATACGCAGTATTTT.

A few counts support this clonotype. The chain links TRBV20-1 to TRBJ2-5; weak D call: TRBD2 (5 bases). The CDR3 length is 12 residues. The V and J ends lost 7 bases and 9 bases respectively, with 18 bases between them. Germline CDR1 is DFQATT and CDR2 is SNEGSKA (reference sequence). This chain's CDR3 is CSVGAPQDAQYF. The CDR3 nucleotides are TGCAGTGTGGGAGCCCCGCAGGATGCCCAGTACTTC.

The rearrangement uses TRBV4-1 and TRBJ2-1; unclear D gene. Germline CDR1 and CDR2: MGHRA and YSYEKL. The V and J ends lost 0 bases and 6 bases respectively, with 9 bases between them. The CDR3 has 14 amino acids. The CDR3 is CASSQEATANEQFF. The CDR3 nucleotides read TGCGCCAGCAGCCAAGAGGCTACCGCCAATGAGCAGTTCTTC.

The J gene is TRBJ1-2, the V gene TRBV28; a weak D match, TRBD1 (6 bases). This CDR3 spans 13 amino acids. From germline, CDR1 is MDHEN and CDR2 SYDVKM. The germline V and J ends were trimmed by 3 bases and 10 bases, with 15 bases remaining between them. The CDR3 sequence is CASSLAGEPDYTF. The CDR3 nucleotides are TGTGCCAGCAGTTTGGCAGGGGAGCCTGACTACACCTTC.

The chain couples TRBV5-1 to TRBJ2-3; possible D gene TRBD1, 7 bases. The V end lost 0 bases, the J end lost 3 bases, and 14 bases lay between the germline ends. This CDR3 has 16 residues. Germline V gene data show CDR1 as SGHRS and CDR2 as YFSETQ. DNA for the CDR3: TGCGCCAGCAGCTTGGCCCAGGGGGGCCCGACAGATACGCAGTATTTT. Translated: CASSLAQGGPTDTQYF.

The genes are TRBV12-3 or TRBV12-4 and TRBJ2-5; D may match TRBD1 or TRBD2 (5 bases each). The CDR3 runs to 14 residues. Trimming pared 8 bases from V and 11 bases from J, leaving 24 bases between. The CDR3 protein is CASAHGGLGNEQYF. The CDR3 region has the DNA TGTGCCAGCGCCCATGGGGGATTGGGCAATGAGCAGTACTTC.

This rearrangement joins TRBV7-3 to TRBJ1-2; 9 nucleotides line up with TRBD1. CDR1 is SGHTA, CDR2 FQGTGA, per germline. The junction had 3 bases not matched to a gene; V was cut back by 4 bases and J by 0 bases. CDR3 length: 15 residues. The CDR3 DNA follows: TGTGCCAGCAGCTGGACAGGGGAGACTAACTATGGCTACACCTTC. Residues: CASSWTGETNYGYTF. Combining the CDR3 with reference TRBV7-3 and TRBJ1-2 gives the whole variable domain GAGVSQTPSNKVTEKGKYVELRCDPISGHTALYWYRQSLGQGPEFLIYFQGTGAADDSGLPNDRFFAVRPEGSVSTLKIQRTERGDSAVYLCASSWTGETNYGYTFGSGTRLTVV.

Here the CDR3 reads CASRGEVGHNEQYF. CDR3 coding DNA: TGCGCCAGCAGGGGCGAGGTGGGCCACAATGAGCAGTACTTC. V and J are TRBV4-1 and TRBJ2-5; D remains ambiguous. Trimming took off 6 bases at V and 11 bases at J, with 22 bases between the two ends. From germline, CDR1 is MGHRA and CDR2 YSYEKL. This CDR3 region has 14 residues.

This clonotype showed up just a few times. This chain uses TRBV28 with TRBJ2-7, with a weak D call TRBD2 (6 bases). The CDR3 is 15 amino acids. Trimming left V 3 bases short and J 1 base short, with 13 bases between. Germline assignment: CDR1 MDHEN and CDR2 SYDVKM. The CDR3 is CASSFGGSPSYEQYF. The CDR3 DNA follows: TGTGCCAGCAGTTTTGGAGGGTCCCCATCCTACGAGCAGTACTTC.

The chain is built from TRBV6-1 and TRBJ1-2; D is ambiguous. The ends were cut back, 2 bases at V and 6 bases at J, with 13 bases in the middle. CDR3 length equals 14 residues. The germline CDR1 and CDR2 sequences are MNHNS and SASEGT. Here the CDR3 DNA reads TGTGCCAGCAGTGAAAATTGGGCCGGGCATGGCTACACCTTC. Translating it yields CASSENWAGHGYTF.

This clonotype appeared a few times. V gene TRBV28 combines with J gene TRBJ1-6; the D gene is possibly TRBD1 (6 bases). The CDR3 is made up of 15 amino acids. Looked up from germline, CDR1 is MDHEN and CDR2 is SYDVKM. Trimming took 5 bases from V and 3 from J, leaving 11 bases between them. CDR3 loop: CASSRRGRYNSPLHF. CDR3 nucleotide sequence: TGTGCCAGCAGTCGCAGGGGTCGCTATAATTCACCCCTCCACTTT.

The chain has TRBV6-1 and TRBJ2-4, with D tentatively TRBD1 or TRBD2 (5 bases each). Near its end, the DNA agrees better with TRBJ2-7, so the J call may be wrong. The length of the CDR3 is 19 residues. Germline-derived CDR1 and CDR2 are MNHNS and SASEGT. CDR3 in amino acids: CASRRTIRDGAESSYEQYF. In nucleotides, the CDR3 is TGTGCCAGCAGGAGAACTATCCGGGACGGTGCCGAATCCTCCTACGAGCAGTACTTC.

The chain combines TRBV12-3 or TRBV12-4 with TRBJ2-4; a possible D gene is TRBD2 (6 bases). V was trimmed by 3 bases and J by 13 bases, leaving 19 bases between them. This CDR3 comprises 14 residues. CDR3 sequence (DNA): TGTGCCAGCAGTTTCCTCTCTGGAGGGTATGAGCAGTACTTC. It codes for CASSFLSGGYEQYF.